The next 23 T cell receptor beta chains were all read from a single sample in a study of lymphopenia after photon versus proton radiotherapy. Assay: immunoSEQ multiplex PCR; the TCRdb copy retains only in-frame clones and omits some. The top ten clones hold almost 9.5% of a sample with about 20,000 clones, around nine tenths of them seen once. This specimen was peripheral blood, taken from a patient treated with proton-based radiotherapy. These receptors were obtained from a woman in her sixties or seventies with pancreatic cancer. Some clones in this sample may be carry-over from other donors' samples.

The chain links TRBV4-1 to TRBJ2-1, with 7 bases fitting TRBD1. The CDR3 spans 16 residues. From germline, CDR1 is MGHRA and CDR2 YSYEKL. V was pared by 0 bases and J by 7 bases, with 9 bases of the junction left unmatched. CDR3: CASSQDWTGQGNEQFF. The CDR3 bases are TGCGCCAGCAGCCAAGACTGGACAGGTCAAGGGAATGAGCAGTTCTTC.

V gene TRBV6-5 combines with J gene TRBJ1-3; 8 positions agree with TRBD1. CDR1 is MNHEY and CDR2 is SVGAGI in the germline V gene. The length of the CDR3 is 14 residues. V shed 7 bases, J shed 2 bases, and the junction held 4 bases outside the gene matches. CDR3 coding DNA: TGTGCCAGCACAGAACAGGGGGCTGGAAACACCATATATTTT. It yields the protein CASTEQGAGNTIYF.

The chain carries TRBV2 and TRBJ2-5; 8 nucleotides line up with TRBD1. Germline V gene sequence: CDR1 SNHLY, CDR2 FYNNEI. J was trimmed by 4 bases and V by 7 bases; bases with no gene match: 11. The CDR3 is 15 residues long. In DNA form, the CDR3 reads TGTGCCAGCACCACAGCAGGACAGGGAGGAGAGACCCAGTACTTC. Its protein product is CASTTAGQGGETQYF.

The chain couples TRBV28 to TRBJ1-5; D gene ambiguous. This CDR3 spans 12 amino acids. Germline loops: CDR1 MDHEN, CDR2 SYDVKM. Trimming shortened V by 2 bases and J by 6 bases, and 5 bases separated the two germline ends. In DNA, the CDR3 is TGTGCCAGCAGTTTAGAGGTTCAGCCCCAGCATTTT. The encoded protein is CASSLEVQPQHF.

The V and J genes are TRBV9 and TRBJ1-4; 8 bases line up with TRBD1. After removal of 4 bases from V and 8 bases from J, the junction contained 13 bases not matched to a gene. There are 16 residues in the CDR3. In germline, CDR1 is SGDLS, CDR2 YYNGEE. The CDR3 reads CASSLTSGTGVEKLFF. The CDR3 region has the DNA TGTGCCAGCAGCCTCACGTCCGGGACAGGAGTAGAAAAACTGTTTTTT.

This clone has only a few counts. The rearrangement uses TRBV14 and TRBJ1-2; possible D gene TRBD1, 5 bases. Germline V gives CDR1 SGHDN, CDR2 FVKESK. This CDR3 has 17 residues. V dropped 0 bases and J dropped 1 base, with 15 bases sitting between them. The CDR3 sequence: CASSQDYRTRYNYGYTF. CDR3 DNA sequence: TGTGCCAGCAGCCAAGATTACAGGACGAGGTATAACTATGGCTACACCTTC.

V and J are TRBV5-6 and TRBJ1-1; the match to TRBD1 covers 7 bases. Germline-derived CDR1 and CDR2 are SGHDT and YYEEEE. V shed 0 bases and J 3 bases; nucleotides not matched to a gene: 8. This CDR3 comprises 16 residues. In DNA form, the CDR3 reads TGTGCCAGCAGCTTGGAGGCAGGGGGTTTATACACTGAAGCTTTCTTT. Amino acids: CASSLEAGGLYTEAFF.

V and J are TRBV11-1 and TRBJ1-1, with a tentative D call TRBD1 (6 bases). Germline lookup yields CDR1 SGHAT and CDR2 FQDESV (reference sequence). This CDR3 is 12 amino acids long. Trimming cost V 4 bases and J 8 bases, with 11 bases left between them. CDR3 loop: CASSSQGTEAFF. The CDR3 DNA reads TGTGCCAGCAGCTCCCAGGGGACCGAAGCTTTCTTT.

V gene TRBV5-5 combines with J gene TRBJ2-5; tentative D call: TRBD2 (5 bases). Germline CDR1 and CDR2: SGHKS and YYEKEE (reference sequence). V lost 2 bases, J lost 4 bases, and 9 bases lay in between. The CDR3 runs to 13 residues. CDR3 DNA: TGTGCCAGCAGCTTAACGGGAAGAGAGACCCAGTACTTC. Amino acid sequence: CASSLTGRETQYF.

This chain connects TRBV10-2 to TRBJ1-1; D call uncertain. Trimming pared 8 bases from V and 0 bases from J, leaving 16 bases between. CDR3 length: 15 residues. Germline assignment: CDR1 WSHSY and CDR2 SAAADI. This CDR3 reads CASDRTAGMNTEAFF. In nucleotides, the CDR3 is TGCGCCAGCGATCGGACCGCGGGGATGAACACTGAAGCTTTCTTT.

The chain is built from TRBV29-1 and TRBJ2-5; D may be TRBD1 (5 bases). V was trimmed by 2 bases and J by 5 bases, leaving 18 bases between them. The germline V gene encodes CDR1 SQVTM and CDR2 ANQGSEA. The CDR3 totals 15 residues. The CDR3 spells CSVERQWGSGETQYF. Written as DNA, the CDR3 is TGCAGCGTTGAAAGGCAGTGGGGCTCGGGTGAGACCCAGTACTTC.

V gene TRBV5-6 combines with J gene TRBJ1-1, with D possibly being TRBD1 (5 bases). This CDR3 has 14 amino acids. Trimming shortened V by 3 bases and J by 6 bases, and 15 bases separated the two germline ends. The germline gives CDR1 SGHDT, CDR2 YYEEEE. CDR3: CASSSRGGSAEAFF. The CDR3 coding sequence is TGTGCCAGCAGCTCCCGCGGGGGGTCGGCTGAAGCTTTCTTT.

CDR3 nucleotide sequence: TGTGCCAGCAGCAAAGCCGGGACGGCTTTCAATCAGCCCCAGCATTTT. It codes for CASSKAGTAFNQPQHF. V gene TRBV21-1 combines with J gene TRBJ1-5. TRBV21-1 is recorded as a pseudogene. There are 16 residues in the CDR3.

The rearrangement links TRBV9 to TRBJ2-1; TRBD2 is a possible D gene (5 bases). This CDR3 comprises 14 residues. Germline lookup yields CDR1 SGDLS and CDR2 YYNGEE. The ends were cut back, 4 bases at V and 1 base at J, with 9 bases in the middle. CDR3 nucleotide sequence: TGTGCCAGCAGCCCAAGCGGTTCCTACAATGAGCAGTTCTTC. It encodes CASSPSGSYNEQFF. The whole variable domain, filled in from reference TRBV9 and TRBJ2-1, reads DSGVTQTPKHLITATGQRVTLRCSPRSGDLSVYWYQQSLDQGLQFLIQYYNGEERAKGNILERFSAQQFPDLHSELNLSSLELGDSALYFCASSPSGSYNEQFFGPGTRLTVL.

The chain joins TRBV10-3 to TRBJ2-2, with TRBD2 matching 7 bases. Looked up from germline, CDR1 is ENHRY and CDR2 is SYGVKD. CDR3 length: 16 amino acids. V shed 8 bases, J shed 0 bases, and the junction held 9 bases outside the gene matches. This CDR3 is CAIGIAGHANTGELFF. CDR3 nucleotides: TGTGCCATCGGAATAGCGGGTCATGCGAACACCGGGGAGCTGTTTTTT.

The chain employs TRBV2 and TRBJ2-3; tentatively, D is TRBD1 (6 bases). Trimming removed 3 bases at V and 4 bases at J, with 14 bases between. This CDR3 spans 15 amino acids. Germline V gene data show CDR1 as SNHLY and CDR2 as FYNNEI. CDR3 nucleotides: TGTGCCAGCAGTGATCAGGGGCAGTGGTCAGATACGCAGTATTTT. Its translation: CASSDQGQWSDTQYF.

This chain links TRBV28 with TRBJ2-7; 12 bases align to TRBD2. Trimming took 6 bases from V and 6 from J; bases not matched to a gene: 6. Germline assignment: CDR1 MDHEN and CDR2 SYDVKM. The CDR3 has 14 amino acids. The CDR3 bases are TGTGCCAGCAGACCCGGACTAGCGGGAACCGAGCAGTACTTC. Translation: CASRPGLAGTEQYF.

CDR3 in DNA: TGTGCCAGCCGACAGAGCTCCTACAATGAGCAGTTCTTC. Its translation is CASRQSSYNEQFF. V and J are TRBV6-1 and TRBJ2-1; possibly TRBD1 for D (5 bases). The CDR3 is made up of 13 amino acids. Germline CDR1 reads MNHNS; CDR2 reads SASEGT. The V gene lost 8 bases and the J gene lost 0 bases, with 8 bases spanning the gap.

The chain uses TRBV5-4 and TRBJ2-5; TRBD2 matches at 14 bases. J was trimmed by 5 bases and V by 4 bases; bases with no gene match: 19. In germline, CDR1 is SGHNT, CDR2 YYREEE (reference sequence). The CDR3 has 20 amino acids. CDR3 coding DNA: TGTGCCAGCAGCGCGGACCCGGGACTAGCGGGAGATTGGTGGGGGGAGACCCAGTACTTC. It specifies CASSADPGLAGDWWGETQYF.

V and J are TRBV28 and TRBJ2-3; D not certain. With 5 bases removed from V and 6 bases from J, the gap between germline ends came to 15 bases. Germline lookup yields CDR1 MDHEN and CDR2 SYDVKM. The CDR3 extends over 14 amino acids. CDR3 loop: CASSLRTAWDTQYF. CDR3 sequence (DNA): TGTGCCAGCAGTCTCCGGACGGCGTGGGATACGCAGTATTTT.

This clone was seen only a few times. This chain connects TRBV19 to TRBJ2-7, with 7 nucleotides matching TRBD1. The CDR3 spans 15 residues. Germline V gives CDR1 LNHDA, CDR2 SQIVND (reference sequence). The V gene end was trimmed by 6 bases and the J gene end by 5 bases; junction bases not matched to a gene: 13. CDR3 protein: CASSRGTGDRNEQYF. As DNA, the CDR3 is TGTGCCAGTAGCAGGGGGACCGGGGATAGGAACGAGCAGTACTTC.

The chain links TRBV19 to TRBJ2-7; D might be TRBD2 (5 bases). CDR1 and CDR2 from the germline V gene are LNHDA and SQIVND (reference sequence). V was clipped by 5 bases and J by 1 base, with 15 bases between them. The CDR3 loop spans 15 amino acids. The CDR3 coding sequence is TGTGCCAGTAGTGTTACGGGATCGGGGTCCTACGAGCAGTACTTC. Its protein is CASSVTGSGSYEQYF. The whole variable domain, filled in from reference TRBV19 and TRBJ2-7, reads DGGITQSPKYLFRKEGQNVTLSCEQNLNHDAMYWYRQDPGQGLRLIYYSQIVNDFQKGDIAEGYSVSREKKESFPLTVTSAQKNPTAFYLCASSVTGSGSYEQYFGPGTRLTVT.

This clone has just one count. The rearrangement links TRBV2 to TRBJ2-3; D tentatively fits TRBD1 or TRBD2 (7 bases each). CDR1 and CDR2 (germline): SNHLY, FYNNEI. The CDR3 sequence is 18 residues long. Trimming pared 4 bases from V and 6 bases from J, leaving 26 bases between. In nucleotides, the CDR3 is TGTGCCAGCAGTGGCCCTTCCTTCGGGGAGGGGGCAAGGGATACGCAGTATTTT. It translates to CASSGPSFGEGARDTQYF.